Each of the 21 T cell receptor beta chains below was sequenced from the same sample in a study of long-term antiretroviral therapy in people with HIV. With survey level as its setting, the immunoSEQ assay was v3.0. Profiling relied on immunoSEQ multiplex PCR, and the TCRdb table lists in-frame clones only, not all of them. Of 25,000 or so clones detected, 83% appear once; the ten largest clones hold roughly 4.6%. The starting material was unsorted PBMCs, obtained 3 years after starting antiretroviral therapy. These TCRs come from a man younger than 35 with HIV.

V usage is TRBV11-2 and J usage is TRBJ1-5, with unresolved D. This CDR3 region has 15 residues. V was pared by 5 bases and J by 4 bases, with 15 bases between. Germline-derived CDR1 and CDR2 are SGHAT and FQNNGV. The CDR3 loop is CASSPGSSTNQPQHF. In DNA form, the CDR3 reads TGTGCCAGCAGCCCGGGGAGCTCGACTAATCAGCCCCAGCATTTT.

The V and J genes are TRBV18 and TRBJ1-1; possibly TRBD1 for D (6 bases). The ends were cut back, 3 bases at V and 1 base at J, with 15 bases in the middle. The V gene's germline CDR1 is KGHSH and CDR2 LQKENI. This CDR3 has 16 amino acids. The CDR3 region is CASSPLNRGQNTEAFF. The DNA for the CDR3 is TGTGCCAGCTCACCGCTAAACCGGGGACAGAACACTGAAGCTTTCTTT.

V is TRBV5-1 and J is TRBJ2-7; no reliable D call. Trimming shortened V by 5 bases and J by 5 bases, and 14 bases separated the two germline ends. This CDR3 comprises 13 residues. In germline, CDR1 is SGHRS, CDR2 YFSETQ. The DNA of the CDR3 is TGCGCCAGCAGGCCCGGGCCCGCCGACGAGCAGTACTTC. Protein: CASRPGPADEQYF.

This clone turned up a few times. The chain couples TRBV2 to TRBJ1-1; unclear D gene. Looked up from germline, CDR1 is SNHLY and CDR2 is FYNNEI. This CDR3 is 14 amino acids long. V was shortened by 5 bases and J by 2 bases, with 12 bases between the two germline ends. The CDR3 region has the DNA TGTGCCAGCAGTATCGGGTTCGGAAACACTGAAGCTTTCTTT. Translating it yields CASSIGFGNTEAFF.

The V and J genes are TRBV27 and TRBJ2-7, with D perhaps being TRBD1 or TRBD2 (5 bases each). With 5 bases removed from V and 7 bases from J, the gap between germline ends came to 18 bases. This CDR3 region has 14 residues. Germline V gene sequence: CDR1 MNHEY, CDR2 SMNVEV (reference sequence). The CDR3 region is CASSRTPGTWEQYV. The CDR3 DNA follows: TGTGCCAGCAGTCGCACCCCCGGGACGTGGGAGCAGTACGTC.

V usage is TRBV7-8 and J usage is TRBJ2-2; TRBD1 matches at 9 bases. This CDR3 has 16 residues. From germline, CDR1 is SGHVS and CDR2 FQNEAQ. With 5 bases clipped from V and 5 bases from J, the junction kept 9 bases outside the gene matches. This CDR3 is CASSPRDRVMTGELFF. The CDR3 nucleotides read TGTGCCAGCAGCCCTCGGGACAGGGTGATGACCGGGGAGCTGTTTTTT.

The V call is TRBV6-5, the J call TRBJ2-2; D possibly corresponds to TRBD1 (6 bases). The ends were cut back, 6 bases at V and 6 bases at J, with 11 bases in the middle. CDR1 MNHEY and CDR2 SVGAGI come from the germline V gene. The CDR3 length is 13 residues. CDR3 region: CASRLRGAGELFF. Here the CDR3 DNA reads TGTGCCAGCAGGCTCAGGGGCGCCGGGGAGCTGTTTTTT.

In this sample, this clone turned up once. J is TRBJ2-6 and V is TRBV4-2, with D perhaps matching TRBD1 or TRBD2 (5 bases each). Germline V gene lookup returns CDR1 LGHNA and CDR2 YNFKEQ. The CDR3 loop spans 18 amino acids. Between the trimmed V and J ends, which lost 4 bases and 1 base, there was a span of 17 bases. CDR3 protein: CASSPDGGWGSGANVLTF. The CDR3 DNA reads TGTGCCAGCAGCCCTGATGGGGGTTGGGGTTCTGGGGCCAACGTCCTGACTTTC.

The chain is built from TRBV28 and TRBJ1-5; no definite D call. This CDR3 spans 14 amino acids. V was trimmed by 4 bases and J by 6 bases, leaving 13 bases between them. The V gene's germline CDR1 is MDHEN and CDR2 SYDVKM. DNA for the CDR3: TGTGCCAGCAGTTATGTGGAGTCGGGTCAGCCCCAGCATTTT. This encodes CASSYVESGQPQHF.

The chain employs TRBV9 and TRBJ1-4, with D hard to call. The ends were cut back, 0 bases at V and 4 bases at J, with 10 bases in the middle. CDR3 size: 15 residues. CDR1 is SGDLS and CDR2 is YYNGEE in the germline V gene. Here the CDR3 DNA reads TGTGCCAGCAGCGTAGCATACGACGGTAATGAAAAACTGTTTTTT. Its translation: CASSVAYDGNEKLFF.

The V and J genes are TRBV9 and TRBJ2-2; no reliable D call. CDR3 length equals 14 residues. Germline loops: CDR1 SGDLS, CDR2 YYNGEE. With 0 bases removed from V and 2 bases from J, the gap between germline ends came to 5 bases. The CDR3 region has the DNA TGTGCCAGCAGCGTAGCCTCTAACACCGGGGAGCTGTTTTTT. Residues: CASSVASNTGELFF.

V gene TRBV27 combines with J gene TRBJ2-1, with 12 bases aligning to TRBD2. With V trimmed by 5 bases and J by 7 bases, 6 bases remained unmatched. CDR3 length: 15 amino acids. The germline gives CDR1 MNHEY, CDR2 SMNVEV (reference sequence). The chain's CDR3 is CASSRGLAGINEQFF. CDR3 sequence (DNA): TGTGCCAGCAGTCGAGGACTAGCGGGGATTAATGAGCAGTTCTTC.

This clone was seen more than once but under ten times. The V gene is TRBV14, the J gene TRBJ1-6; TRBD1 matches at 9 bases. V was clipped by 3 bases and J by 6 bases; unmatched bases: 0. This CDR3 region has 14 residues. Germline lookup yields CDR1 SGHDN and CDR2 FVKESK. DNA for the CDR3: TGTGCCAGCAGCCAGGGACAGGGTAATTCACCCCTCCACTTT. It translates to CASSQGQGNSPLHF.

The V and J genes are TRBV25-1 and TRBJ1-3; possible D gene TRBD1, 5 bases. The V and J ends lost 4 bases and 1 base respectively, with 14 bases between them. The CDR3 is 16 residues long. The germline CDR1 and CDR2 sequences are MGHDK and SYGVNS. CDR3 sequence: CASSASAGFSGNTIYF. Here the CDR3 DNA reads TGTGCCAGCAGTGCAAGCGCAGGGTTTTCTGGAAACACCATATATTTT.

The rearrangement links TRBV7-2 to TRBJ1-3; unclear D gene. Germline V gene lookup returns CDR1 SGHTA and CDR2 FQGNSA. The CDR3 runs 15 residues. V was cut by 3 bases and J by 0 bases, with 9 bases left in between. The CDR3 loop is CASSFWQDSGNTIYF. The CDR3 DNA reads TGTGCCAGCAGCTTTTGGCAGGACTCTGGAAACACCATATATTTT.

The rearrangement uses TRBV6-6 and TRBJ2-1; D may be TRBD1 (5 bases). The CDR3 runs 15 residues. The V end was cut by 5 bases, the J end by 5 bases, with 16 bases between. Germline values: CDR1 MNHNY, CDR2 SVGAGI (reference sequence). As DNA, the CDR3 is TGTGCCAGCAGTAGGGGTGTGGGGTTGCACAATGAGCAGTTCTTC. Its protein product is CASSRGVGLHNEQFF.

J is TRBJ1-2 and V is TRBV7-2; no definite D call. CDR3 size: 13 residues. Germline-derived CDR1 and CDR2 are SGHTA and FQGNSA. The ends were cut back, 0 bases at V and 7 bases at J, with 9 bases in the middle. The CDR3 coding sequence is TGTGCCAGCAGCTTAGCGCTTCGGGGTGGCTACACCTTC. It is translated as CASSLALRGGYTF.

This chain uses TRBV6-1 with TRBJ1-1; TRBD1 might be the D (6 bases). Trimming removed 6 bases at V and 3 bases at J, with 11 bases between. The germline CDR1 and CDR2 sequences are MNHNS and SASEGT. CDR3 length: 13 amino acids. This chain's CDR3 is CASRRTEYTEAFF. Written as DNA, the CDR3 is TGTGCCAGCAGAAGGACAGAGTACACTGAAGCTTTCTTT.

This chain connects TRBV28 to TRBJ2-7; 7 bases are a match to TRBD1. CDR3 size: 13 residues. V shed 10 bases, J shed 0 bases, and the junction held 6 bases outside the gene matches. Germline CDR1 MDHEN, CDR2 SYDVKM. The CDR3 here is CATLRTGSYEQYV. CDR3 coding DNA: TGTGCCACTCTTAGGACAGGCTCCTACGAGCAGTACGTC.

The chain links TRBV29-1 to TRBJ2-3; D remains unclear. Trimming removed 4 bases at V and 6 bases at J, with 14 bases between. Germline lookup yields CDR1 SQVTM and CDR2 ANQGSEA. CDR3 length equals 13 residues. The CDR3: CSVGKGSSDTQYF. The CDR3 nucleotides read TGCAGCGTTGGGAAGGGATCATCTGATACGCAGTATTTT.

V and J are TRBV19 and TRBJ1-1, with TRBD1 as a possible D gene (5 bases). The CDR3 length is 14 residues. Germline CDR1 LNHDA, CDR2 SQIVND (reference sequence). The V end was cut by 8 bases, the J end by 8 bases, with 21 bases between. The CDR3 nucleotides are TGTGCCAGTCAGGGACTATTGGCGGGAAGGGAAGCTTTCTTT. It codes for CASQGLLAGREAFF.